The next 13 T cell receptor beta chains were all read from a single sample in a study of blood T cell repertoires in COVID-19. TCRdb's table, derived via immunoSEQ multiplex PCR, lists solely in-frame clones and lacks some. Among about 180,000 clones listed, approximately 80% were seen once. The sequencing input was PBMCs or T cells enriched from blood (not recorded which). These receptors came from a man in his sixties who had been exposed to COVID-19.

This clone was seen only once. The chain couples TRBV19 to TRBJ1-2, with D perhaps TRBD1 (5 bases). CDR1 and CDR2 from the germline V gene are LNHDA and SQIVND (reference sequence). The CDR3 extends over 12 amino acids. V lost 11 bases to trimming and J lost 7 bases, with 17 bases between them. As DNA, the CDR3 is TGTGCCGCCTGGGGCGTAGCGGGTGGCTACACCTTC. Its protein is CAAWGVAGGYTF. The full variable domain, completed using reference TRBV19 and TRBJ1-2, is DGGITQSPKYLFRKEGQNVTLSCEQNLNHDAMYWYRQDPGQGLRLIYYSQIVNDFQKGDIAEGYSVSREKKESFPLTVTSAQKNPTAFYLCAAWGVAGGYTFGSGTRLTVV.

The gene calls are TRBV5-4 and TRBJ2-2, with D tentatively TRBD1 (5 bases). Germline assignment: CDR1 SGHNT and CDR2 YYREEE (reference sequence). V lost 0 bases to trimming and J lost 9 bases, with 6 bases between them. This CDR3 spans 12 amino acids. The CDR3 spells CASSLAGWELFF. The CDR3, as DNA: TGTGCCAGCAGCTTGGCAGGGTGGGAGCTGTTTTTT.

The rearrangement links TRBV18 to TRBJ1-2, with 10 positions matching TRBD1. Germline CDR1 is KGHSH and CDR2 is LQKENI. The CDR3 extends over 15 amino acids. V lost 4 bases and J lost 8; bases outside the gene matches: 10. The CDR3 DNA sequence: TGTGCCAGCTCACTTCCCGGGACAGGGGTAGGCGGCTACACCTTC. It encodes CASSLPGTGVGGYTF.

The rearrangement joins TRBV3-1 (or the pseudogene TRBV3-2) to TRBJ2-7; TRBD2 might be the D (5 bases). Deletions cut 3 bases from V and 2 bases from J, with 11 bases between. This CDR3 contains 14 residues. Looked up from germline, CDR1 is LGHDT and CDR2 is YNNKEL (reference sequence). The CDR3 protein is CASSQAGLPYEQYF. CDR3 bases: TGTGCCAGCAGCCAGGCGGGCCTCCCCTACGAGCAGTACTTC.

The chain has TRBV7-2 and TRBJ2-3; 8 positions agree with TRBD2. CDR3 length: 16 residues. Germline V gene sequence: CDR1 SGHTA, CDR2 FQGNSA. The J segment lost 2 bases and the V segment lost 5 bases, leaving 9 bases of the junction unmatched. CDR3 residues: CASSPGTSGSTDTQYF. The CDR3 nucleotides are TGTGCCAGCAGCCCGGGCACTAGCGGCTCCACAGATACGCAGTATTTT.

The gene calls are TRBV9 and TRBJ2-1; 12 bases are shared with TRBD2. The trim removed 4 bases at V and 8 bases at J, leaving 13 bases unmatched. In germline, CDR1 is SGDLS, CDR2 YYNGEE. The CDR3 has 17 residues. The CDR3 DNA sequence: TGTGCCAGCAGCCCTAGGGGTGGACTAGCGGGAAGGTATGAGCAGTTCTTC. Protein: CASSPRGGLAGRYEQFF.

The V gene is TRBV14, the J gene TRBJ1-1, with D perhaps TRBD1 (6 bases). Per germline, CDR1 SGHDN and CDR2 FVKESK. Trimming took off 3 bases at V and 3 bases at J, with 11 bases between the two ends. CDR3 size: 14 residues. The CDR3 sequence is CASSQTNRDTEAFF. CDR3 sequence (DNA): TGTGCCAGCAGCCAGACTAACAGGGACACTGAAGCTTTCTTT.

The chain recombines TRBV9 with TRBJ2-5; 7 bases map to TRBD1. The CDR3 length is 16 residues. V lost 3 bases to trimming and J lost 4 bases; unmatched junction nucleotides: 12. Germline CDR1 reads SGDLS; CDR2 reads YYNGEE. The CDR3 sequence: CASSASSTGELETQYF. For the CDR3, the DNA is TGTGCCAGCAGCGCCTCTAGTACAGGGGAATTAGAGACCCAGTACTTC. Complete variable domain (other parts from reference TRBV9 and TRBJ2-5): DSGVTQTPKHLITATGQRVTLRCSPRSGDLSVYWYQQSLDQGLQFLIQYYNGEERAKGNILERFSAQQFPDLHSELNLSSLELGDSALYFCASSASSTGELETQYFGPGTRLLVL.

The chain joins TRBV19 to TRBJ1-4, with 8 bases identical to TRBD1. Per germline, CDR1 LNHDA and CDR2 SQIVND (reference sequence). The CDR3 spans 18 residues. J was trimmed by 5 bases and V by 7 bases; bases with no gene match: 18. CDR3 loop: CASTRPRGTGDLNEKLFF. As DNA, the CDR3 is TGTGCCAGTACCCGCCCCCGCGGGACAGGTGATTTGAATGAAAAACTGTTTTTT. Supplemented by reference TRBV19 and TRBJ1-4, the full variable domain reads DGGITQSPKYLFRKEGQNVTLSCEQNLNHDAMYWYRQDPGQGLRLIYYSQIVNDFQKGDIAEGYSVSREKKESFPLTVTSAQKNPTAFYLCASTRPRGTGDLNEKLFFGSGTQLSVL.

The rearrangement links TRBV19 to TRBJ2-7; a possible D gene is TRBD1 (6 bases). The CDR3 runs to 14 residues. Trimming shortened V by 5 bases and J by 5 bases, and 16 bases separated the two germline ends. Germline CDR1 reads LNHDA; CDR2 reads SQIVND (reference sequence). CDR3 sequence (DNA): TGTGCCAGTAGTGGGGGCGGTTCTGTAAACGAGCAGTACTTC. Translation: CASSGGGSVNEQYF. Using reference TRBV19 and TRBJ2-7 for the parts outside the CDR3, the full variable domain is DGGITQSPKYLFRKEGQNVTLSCEQNLNHDAMYWYRQDPGQGLRLIYYSQIVNDFQKGDIAEGYSVSREKKESFPLTVTSAQKNPTAFYLCASSGGGSVNEQYFGPGTRLTVT.

The CDR3 DNA reads as TGCGCCAGCAGCTTGGACACCCATAGCAATCAGCCCCAGCATTTT. It encodes CASSLDTHSNQPQHF. The V and J genes are TRBV5-1 and TRBJ1-5; D gene ambiguous. Germline CDR1 reads SGHRS; CDR2 reads YFSETQ. The CDR3 sequence is 15 residues long. The V and J ends lost 0 bases and 0 bases respectively, with 7 bases between them.

This clone has ten or more counts. The chain couples TRBV4-2 to TRBJ2-7; D gene ambiguous. The length of the CDR3 is 14 residues. CDR1 and CDR2 (germline): LGHNA, YNFKEQ. The V end was cut by 0 bases, the J end by 6 bases, with 12 bases between. The CDR3 protein is CASSQDIVISEQYF. The CDR3 DNA sequence: TGTGCCAGCAGCCAAGACATAGTAATATCCGAGCAGTACTTC.

This chain uses TRBV5-1 with TRBJ2-7; a possible D gene is TRBD1 (7 bases). This CDR3 has 15 amino acids. In germline, CDR1 is SGHRS, CDR2 YFSETQ. The V and J ends lost 1 base and 2 bases respectively, with 13 bases between them. The CDR3 here is CASSLRPGGTYEQYF. The CDR3 DNA reads as TGCGCCAGCAGCTTGAGGCCAGGGGGGACCTACGAGCAGTACTTC. Full variable domain (remainder filled in from reference TRBV5-1 and TRBJ2-7): KAGVTQTPRYLIKTRGQQVTLSCSPISGHRSVSWYQQTPGQGLQFLFEYFSETQRNKGNFPGRFSGRQFSNSRSEMNVSTLELGDSALYLCASSLRPGGTYEQYFGPGTRLTVT.